This T cell receptor beta chain was sequenced for a study of cytomegalovirus exposure and HLA in healthy donors. General study findings and limits: There was a cluster of highly shared sequence variants that was likely a sequencing artifact. The listing of 150 or so TCR beta chains classed them as cytomegalovirus-associated. In a later analysis, V- and J-gene trimming of beta chains associated with a DCLRE1C missense variant, replicated independently.

The V gene's germline CDR1 is MNHEY and CDR2 SVGAGI. The CDR3 contains 15 residues. Points on this clone: Antigen specificity is unknown.

In the PCR, 60 Vbeta and 13 Jbeta primers were used. The table came from immunoSEQ multiplex PCR; TCRdb's copy has only in-frame clones and leaves some out. The table includes about 260,000 clones, 84% detected once. V gene TRBV6-5 combines with J gene TRBJ2-5; 12 nucleotides align to TRBD2. The J call may be wrong; the DNA end is better matched by TRBJ2-7. This sequence originates from a woman aged 40 to 50 in good health and CMV-seropositive. The sequencing sample was made of PBMCs. Here the CDR3 DNA reads TGTGCCAGCAGTTTATCTAGCGGGAGGGCCTACGAGCAGTACTTC. As protein: CASSLSSGRAYEQYF.